Listed below are T cell receptor beta chains from one sample, sequenced in a study of response to subunit inactivated influenza vaccine. Each CDR3 protein is one row after TCRdb ran MiXCR on the RT-PCR reads. Altogether about 520,000 distinct CDR3 sequences are present, more than 7% being singletons, with the ten largest covering under 15%. The sample here was PBMCs from blood, taken roughly 24 months after vaccination. The receptors were sampled from a man in his fifties or sixties who received an inactivated influenza vaccine. Each CDR3 is given with its conserved first and last residue. The D gene is left open where the match is weak. Expanded clones are given a class, and other clones once, few, many or no size at all.

cdr3_aa cdr3_nt d_call v_call clone_size cdr3_length j_call
CSVEANRKNEQYF TGCAGCGTTGAAGCAAACAGGAAAAATGAGCAGTACTTC NA TRBV29-1 few 13 TRBJ2-7
CASSFLERGTQYF TGTGCCAGCAGTTTCCTTGAGCGTGGTACGCAGTATTTT NA TRBV27 NA 13 TRBJ2-3
CASSVEGLAADEQYF TGTGCCAGCAGCGTAGAGGGACTAGCGGCAGACGAGCAGTACTTC TRBD2 TRBV9 NA 15 TRBJ2-7
CSVETARNTEAFF TGCAGCGTTGAGACAGCAAGGAACACTGAAGCTTTCTTT NA TRBV29-1 few 13 TRBJ1-1
CASSLVETSNQPQHF TGTGCCAGCAGCTTAGTTGAGACTTCTAATCAGCCCCAGCATTTT NA TRBV7-2 few 15 TRBJ1-5
CSARLDSYEQYF TGCAGTGCTAGGTTGGACAGCTACGAGCAGTACTTC NA TRBV20-1 few 12 TRBJ2-7
CASSAQTGGKTQYF TGTGCCAGCAGCGCCCAGACAGGGGGCAAGACCCAGTACTTC TRBD1 TRBV7-2 NA 14 TRBJ2-5
CASSLGPRTTYEQYF TGCGCCAGCAGCTTGGGGCCTAGGACCACCTACGAGCAGTACTTC NA TRBV5-1 many 15 TRBJ2-7
CASSSRGQGHGELFF TGTGCCAGCAGCTCAAGGGGACAGGGACACGGGGAGCTGTTTTTT TRBD1 TRBV7-9 few 15 TRBJ2-2
CASRPDGNYGYTF TGTGCCAGCAGGCCGGACGGGAACTATGGCTACACCTTC NA TRBV12-3/TRBV12-4 many 13 TRBJ1-2
CASSQGTGRSYEQYF TGTGCCAGCAGCCAAGGAACAGGGAGATCCTACGAGCAGTACTTC NA TRBV4-2 many 15 TRBJ2-7
CASTPQLGAPPYEQYF TGTGCCAGCACCCCCCAGCTAGGGGCCCCTCCCTACGAGCAGTACTTC NA TRBV28 NA 16 TRBJ2-7
CSVERGGGQETQYF TGCAGCGTTGAGCGCGGGGGGGGCCAAGAGACCCAGTACTTC TRBD2 TRBV29-1 few 14 TRBJ2-5
CSAPETGGNSPLHF TGCAGTGCTCCGGAGACAGGGGGTAATTCACCCCTCCACTTT TRBD1 TRBV20-1 few 14 TRBJ1-6
CASSQEADGYNSPLHF TGTGCCAGCAGCCAAGAGGCGGACGGTTATAATTCACCCCTCCACTTT NA TRBV4-2 many 16 TRBJ1-6
CASSATGTGDVEQYF TGTGCCAGCAGCGCGACCGGGACAGGGGATGTCGAGCAGTACTTC TRBD1 TRBV9 NA 15 TRBJ2-7
CASSPRQGGTDTQYF TGTGCCAGCAGCCCCAGACAGGGAGGCACAGATACGCAGTATTTT TRBD1 TRBV7-9 many 15 TRBJ2-3
CASGGLLGNEQFF TGTGCCAGCGGAGGGCTTTTAGGGAATGAGCAGTTCTTC NA TRBV12-3/TRBV12-4 many 13 TRBJ2-1
CASRLFNSPLHF TGTGCCAGCAGGCTGTTTAATTCACCCCTCCACTTT NA TRBV2 few 12 TRBJ1-6
CASSQDHPTGELFF TGCGCCAGCAGCCAAGATCACCCCACCGGGGAGCTGTTTTTT NA TRBV4-1 few 14 TRBJ2-2
CAGGGEGTGELFF TGTGCCGGGGGCGGTGAGGGCACCGGGGAGCTGTTTTTT NA TRBV12-3/TRBV12-4 few 13 TRBJ2-2
CASSQEGGKMNTEAFF TGTGCCAGCAGCCAAGAGGGAGGGAAAATGAACACTGAAGCTTTCTTT NA TRBV4-2 NA 16 TRBJ1-1
CASSWTGANEQFF TGTGCCAGCAGCTGGACAGGGGCTAATGAGCAGTTCTTC TRBD1 TRBV7-3 NA 13 TRBJ2-1
CASSGTSNEQFF TGTGCCAGCAGTGGGACTAGCAATGAGCAGTTCTTC TRBD2 TRBV2 many 12 TRBJ2-1
CASSQEFPEETQYF TGCGCCAGCAGCCAAGAATTCCCCGAAGAGACCCAGTACTTC NA TRBV4-3 few 14 TRBJ2-5
CATSETIWVGNQPQHF TGTGCCACCAGTGAAACCATATGGGTCGGCAATCAGCCCCAGCATTTT NA TRBV24-1 NA 16 TRBJ1-5
CASSQTANTGELFF TGTGCCAGCAGCCAAACAGCGAACACCGGGGAGCTGTTTTTT NA TRBV3-1 few 14 TRBJ2-2
CASSTRGQGANEQFF TGTGCCAGCAGCACGAGGGGACAGGGCGCAAATGAGCAGTTCTTC TRBD1 TRBV5-5 many 15 TRBJ2-1
CASSLSWPPRIRIYNEQFF TGTGCCAGCAGTTTATCTTGGCCGCCCAGGATAAGGATATACAATGAGCAGTTCTTC NA TRBV27 NA 19 TRBJ2-1
CASSFQDTRVGGEQFF TGTGCCAGCAGCTTCCAGGACACCAGGGTTGGAGGTGAGCAGTTCTTC NA TRBV7-2 few 16 TRBJ2-1
CSARDQRDVTGELFF TGCAGTGCTAGAGATCAAAGGGACGTCACCGGGGAGCTGTTTTTT NA TRBV20-1 many 15 TRBJ2-2
CASSLEGTGFDVGELFF TGCGCCAGCAGCTTGGAGGGCACAGGGTTTGACGTCGGGGAGCTGTTTTTT NA TRBV5-1 NA 17 TRBJ2-2
CSVAGQGQTETQYF TGCAGCGTGGCGGGACAGGGTCAAACAGAGACCCAGTACTTC TRBD1 TRBV29-1 many 14 TRBJ2-5
CASSLDRNSPLHF TGTGCCAGCAGCTTAGATAGGAATTCACCCCTCCACTTT NA TRBV7-8 many 13 TRBJ1-6
CASSYAANEQFF TGTGCCAGCAGTTATGCTGCTAATGAGCAGTTCTTC NA TRBV12-3/TRBV12-4 many 12 TRBJ2-1
CASSWAGGDLEKLFF TGCGCCAGCAGCTGGGCTGGGGGGGACTTGGAAAAACTGTTTTTT NA TRBV5-1 few 15 TRBJ1-4
CASSTAPGLEQYF TGTGCCAGCAGCACCGCCCCAGGGCTCGAGCAGTACTTC NA TRBV3-1 NA 13 TRBJ2-7
CASSLGGTGGETQYF TGTGCCAGCAGTTTAGGGGGGACAGGGGGAGAGACCCAGTACTTC TRBD1 TRBV12-3/TRBV12-4 few 15 TRBJ2-5
CSARSTGRPYEQYF TGCAGTGCTAGGTCGACAGGGCGTCCCTACGAGCAGTACTTC TRBD1 TRBV20-1 many 14 TRBJ2-7
CSVVGTGMNTEAFF TGCAGCGTTGTTGGGACAGGGATGAACACTGAAGCTTTCTTT TRBD1 TRBV29-1 few 14 TRBJ1-1
CASSLDGGAGNIQYF TGCGCCAGCAGCTTGGATGGGGGCGCGGGAAACATTCAGTACTTC NA TRBV5-1 few 15 TRBJ2-4
CSARTGIGWSAFF TGCAGTGCTAGGACGGGGATAGGATGGTCGGCTTTCTTT NA TRBV20-1 NA 13 TRBJ1-1
CASSILQGVLSGQPQHF TGTGCCAGTAGTATTCTACAGGGGGTCCTAAGCGGTCAGCCCCAGCATTTT TRBD1 TRBV19 NA 17 TRBJ1-5
CASNRDPLGSGELFF TGTGCCAGCAACCGGGACCCCCTCGGGTCCGGGGAGCTGTTTTTT NA TRBV6-1 NA 15 TRBJ2-2
CASSPGQGAGTGELFF TGTGCCAGCAGCCCCGGACAGGGGGCGGGCACCGGGGAGCTGTTTTTT TRBD1 TRBV7-2 NA 16 TRBJ2-2
CASSRLPQDTQYF TGTGCCAGCAGCCGACTTCCACAGGATACGCAGTATTTT NA TRBV4-2 NA 13 TRBJ2-3
CATSRGFGEQYF TGTGCCACCAGCAGAGGATTCGGCGAGCAGTACTTC NA TRBV15 few 12 TRBJ2-7
CATSTANTGELFF TGTGCCACTTCTACAGCAAACACCGGGGAGCTGTTTTTT NA TRBV24-1 many 13 TRBJ2-2
CASSQDFYRVGTDTQYF TGTGCCAGCAGCCAAGATTTTTACAGGGTCGGGACAGATACGCAGTATTTT NA TRBV3-1 NA 17 TRBJ2-3
CASSLDGNSYNEQFF TGCGCCAGCAGCTTAGATGGTAACTCCTACAATGAGCAGTTCTTC NA TRBV5-1 many 15 TRBJ2-1